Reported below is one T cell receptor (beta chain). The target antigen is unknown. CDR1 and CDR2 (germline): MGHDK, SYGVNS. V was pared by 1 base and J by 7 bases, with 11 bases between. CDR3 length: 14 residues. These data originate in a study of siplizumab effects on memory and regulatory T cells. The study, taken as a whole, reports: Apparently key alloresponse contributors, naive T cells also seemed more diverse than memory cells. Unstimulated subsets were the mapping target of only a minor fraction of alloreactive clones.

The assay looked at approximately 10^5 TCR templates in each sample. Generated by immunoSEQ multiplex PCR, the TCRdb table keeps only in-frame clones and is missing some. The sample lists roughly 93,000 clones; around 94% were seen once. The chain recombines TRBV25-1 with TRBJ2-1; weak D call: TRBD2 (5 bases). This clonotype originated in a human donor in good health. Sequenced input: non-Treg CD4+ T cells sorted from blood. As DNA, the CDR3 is TGTGCCAGCAGTGAATCCGCGGGCAGAAATGAGCAGTTCTTC. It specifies CASSESAGRNEQFF.